This T cell receptor (beta chain) was profiled in a study of metastatic and nonmetastatic thyroid tumors. In the study overall: The study looked at repertoires side by side in blood and in tumor or nodule tissue from malignant and benign thyroid patients.

This clone has at least ten counts. TCRdb re-called clones via MiXCR from the PCR reads. The data show tens of thousands of clones, with 10% to 15% seen just once and approximately 25% held by the top ten. CDR3 length: 18 amino acids. Germline V gene sequence: CDR1 SGHRS, CDR2 YFSETQ. V shed 0 bases and J shed 0 bases, with 16 bases lying between them. No patient received treatment before thyroid surgery. V is TRBV5-1 and J is TRBJ1-3; D perhaps matches TRBD1 (6 bases). The sequence was collected from a female donor with papillary thyroid cancer or a benign thyroid nodule (not recorded which). Some clones in this sample may be carry-over from other donors' samples. Material for sequencing was blood. DNA of the CDR3: TGCGCCAGCAGCTTGGCCGGGGGCGCACCCGGCTCTGGAAACACCATATATTTT. Its protein is CASSLAGGAPGSGNTIYF.